This T cell receptor beta chain emerged from a study of cytomegalovirus exposure and HLA in healthy donors. Study at large: Most donors, 81% of a few hundred genotyped, fell in the Caucasian-associated ancestry cluster. Findings of the study overall: In a later analysis, a missense DCLRE1C variant was linked to TCR beta V- and J-gene trimming. Published work reported that the classifier diagnosed cytomegalovirus status with high specificity and sensitivity.

Germline-derived CDR1 and CDR2 are ENHRY and SYGVKD. This CDR3 comprises 16 residues. Trimming pared 2 bases from V and 3 bases from J, leaving 14 bases between. Amplification used 60 Vbeta primers and 13 Jbeta primers. TCRdb's copy holds only in-frame clones and misses some; the assay was immunoSEQ multiplex PCR. The sample has about 160,000 clones, roughly 79% seen once; the top ten hold about 0.93%. On this clone itself: The antigen is not known.

Sequences were obtained from PBMCs. V and J are TRBV10-3 and TRBJ2-1, with D tentatively TRBD2 (5 bases). The source is a woman between 50 and 59 years old in good health and CMV-seropositive. For the CDR3, the DNA is TGTGCCATCAGTGAGGAGGTCCGGGGAAACTACAATGAGCAGTTCTTC. This translates into CAISEEVRGNYNEQFF.